A selection of T cell receptor beta chains follows, all from one sample in a study of regulatory T cells in long-lasting Graves disease. In TCRdb, the multiplex PCR reads were re-called with MiXCR into one record per CDR3 protein. The table shows about 340,000 distinct CDR3 sequences, with roughly a fifth occurring only once. The sequencing here drew on peripheral blood mononuclear cells (PBMCs), taken when the disease was refractory, from a patient treated with antithyroid drugs. Source of these receptors: a female donor with Graves disease. The CDR3 runs from the conserved cysteine through the conserved F or W. D genes are given only for firm matches. Not every row has a clone size; where given, it reads once, few, many or a size class.

CDR3aa: CATGTLNTGELFF
CDR3nt: TGCGCTACCGGGACTCTCAACACCGGGGAGCTGTTTTTT
d_gene: NA
v_gene: TRBV19
j_gene: TRBJ2-2
abundance: NA

CDR3aa: CASSVAGGAYEKLFF
CDR3nt: TGTGCCAGTAGTGTTGCGGGGGGCGCTTATGAAAAACTGTTTTTT
d_gene: NA
v_gene: TRBV19
j_gene: TRBJ1-4
abundance: many

CDR3aa: CASSFGQFLPQHF
CDR3nt: TGTGCCAGCAGTTTCGGTCAGTTTCTGCCCCAGCATTTT
d_gene: NA
v_gene: TRBV12-3/TRBV12-4
j_gene: TRBJ1-5
abundance: NA

CDR3aa: CASSYTGGYGYTF
CDR3nt: TGTGCCAGCAGTTATACGGGGGGGTATGGCTACACCTTC
d_gene: NA
v_gene: TRBV6-5
j_gene: TRBJ1-2
abundance: many

CDR3aa: CASSSTTGDYGYTF
CDR3nt: TGTGCCAGCAGCTCCACGACAGGGGACTATGGCTACACCTTC
d_gene: TRBD1
v_gene: TRBV11-2
j_gene: TRBJ1-2
abundance: many

CDR3aa: CASSLIFGSSGSYEQYF
CDR3nt: TGTGCCAGCAGTTTAATTTTTGGGAGTAGCGGCTCCTACGAGCAGTACTTC
d_gene: NA
v_gene: TRBV12-3/TRBV12-4
j_gene: TRBJ2-7
abundance: few

CDR3aa: CASSTTGGITDTQYF
CDR3nt: TGTGCCAGCAGTACGACAGGGGGGATCACAGATACGCAGTATTTT
d_gene: TRBD1
v_gene: TRBV6-1
j_gene: TRBJ2-3
abundance: few

CDR3aa: CASSPMGAQPQHF
CDR3nt: TGTGCCAGCAGCCCCATGGGGGCCCAGCCCCAGCATTTT
d_gene: NA
v_gene: TRBV12-3/TRBV12-4
j_gene: TRBJ1-5
abundance: many

CDR3aa: CAGTRTSGTNEKLFF
CDR3nt: TGCGCCGGCACGCGGACTTCGGGGACTAATGAAAAACTGTTTTTT
d_gene: NA
v_gene: TRBV5-1
j_gene: TRBJ1-4
abundance: NA

CDR3aa: CASSLSGGDNEQFF
CDR3nt: TGTGCCAGCAGTTTATCGGGGGGAGACAATGAGCAGTTCTTC
d_gene: NA
v_gene: TRBV27
j_gene: TRBJ2-1
abundance: NA

CDR3aa: CASSFRGVNSPLHF
CDR3nt: TGTGCCAGCAGTTTTCGGGGTGTTAATTCACCCCTCCACTTT
d_gene: NA
v_gene: TRBV27
j_gene: TRBJ1-6
abundance: NA

CDR3aa: CASSWTSGSFDEQYF
CDR3nt: TGTGCCAGTAGTTGGACTAGCGGGAGTTTCGACGAGCAGTACTTC
d_gene: TRBD2
v_gene: TRBV19
j_gene: TRBJ2-7
abundance: NA

CDR3aa: CASSHLTGYGYTF
CDR3nt: TGTGCCAGCAGCCATCTGACAGGCTATGGCTACACCTTC
d_gene: NA
v_gene: TRBV4-2
j_gene: TRBJ1-2
abundance: few

CDR3aa: CASSPKDRPYGYTF
CDR3nt: TGTGCCAGCAGTCCCAAGGACAGGCCCTATGGCTACACCTTC
d_gene: TRBD1
v_gene: TRBV28
j_gene: TRBJ1-2
abundance: many

CDR3aa: CASSRRLAGDNEQYF
CDR3nt: TGTGCCAGCAGTCGACGACTAGCGGGGGACAACGAGCAGTACTTC
d_gene: TRBD2
v_gene: TRBV12-3/TRBV12-4
j_gene: TRBJ2-7
abundance: many

CDR3aa: CASSEPSALFF
CDR3nt: TGTGCCAGCAGTGAGCCCTCGGCACTGTTTTTT
d_gene: NA
v_gene: TRBV6-1
j_gene: TRBJ1-4
abundance: many

CDR3aa: CASSLVGQGSRWGYGYTF
CDR3nt: TGTGCCAGCAGCTTGGTAGGACAGGGATCCAGGTGGGGCTATGGCTACACCTTC
d_gene: TRBD1
v_gene: TRBV5-5
j_gene: TRBJ1-2
abundance: NA

CDR3aa: CASSSWQRFTF
CDR3nt: TGTGCCAGCAGTTCGTGGCAGCGATTCACCTTC
d_gene: NA
v_gene: TRBV12-3/TRBV12-4
j_gene: TRBJ1-2
abundance: many

CDR3aa: CASSVSSGANVLTF
CDR3nt: TGTGCCAGCTCTGTGAGCTCTGGGGCCAACGTCCTGACTTTC
d_gene: NA
v_gene: TRBV6-1
j_gene: TRBJ2-6
abundance: few

CDR3aa: CASSTGTFTDTQYF
CDR3nt: TGTGCCAGCAGTACCGGGACTTTCACAGATACGCAGTATTTT
d_gene: NA
v_gene: TRBV2
j_gene: TRBJ2-3
abundance: NA

CDR3aa: CASSLGGAGTEAFF
CDR3nt: TGCGCCAGCAGCTTGGGGGGGGCTGGGACTGAAGCTTTCTTT
d_gene: NA
v_gene: TRBV5-1
j_gene: TRBJ1-1
abundance: many

CDR3aa: CATQQGPNYEQYF
CDR3nt: TGTGCCACTCAACAGGGGCCAAACTACGAGCAGTACTTC
d_gene: TRBD1
v_gene: TRBV28
j_gene: TRBJ2-7
abundance: few

CDR3aa: CAWDAGGGQPQHF
CDR3nt: TGTGCCTGGGATGCGGGGGGCGGTCAGCCCCAGCATTTT
d_gene: NA
v_gene: TRBV30
j_gene: TRBJ1-5
abundance: many

CDR3aa: CASSPRGFGDYTF
CDR3nt: TGTGCCAGCAGTCCCAGGGGATTCGGTGACTACACCTTC
d_gene: NA
v_gene: TRBV2
j_gene: TRBJ1-2
abundance: few

CDR3aa: CSARSGVGTEAFF
CDR3nt: TGCAGTGCTAGATCAGGGGTGGGAACTGAAGCTTTCTTT
d_gene: NA
v_gene: TRBV20-1
j_gene: TRBJ1-1
abundance: NA

CDR3aa: CASSEWGLAGANEQFF
CDR3nt: TGTGCCAGCAGTGAATGGGGACTAGCGGGAGCCAATGAGCAGTTCTTC
d_gene: TRBD2
v_gene: TRBV2
j_gene: TRBJ2-1
abundance: many

CDR3aa: CASSQSFQYTGELFF
CDR3nt: TGTGCCAGCAGCCAATCTTTCCAATACACCGGGGAGCTGTTTTTT
d_gene: NA
v_gene: TRBV3-1
j_gene: TRBJ2-2
abundance: few

CDR3aa: CASSEGPSWGQPQHF
CDR3nt: TGTGCCAGCAGCGAGGGACCGTCGTGGGGTCAGCCCCAGCATTTT
d_gene: NA
v_gene: TRBV9
j_gene: TRBJ1-5
abundance: few

CDR3aa: CASSNGGTVPYEQYF
CDR3nt: TGTGCCAGCAGTAACGGGGGCACCGTCCCCTACGAGCAGTACTTC
d_gene: NA
v_gene: TRBV6-1
j_gene: TRBJ2-7
abundance: few

CDR3aa: CASSHGQGGGTEAFF
CDR3nt: TGTGCCAGCAGCCATGGACAGGGCGGAGGCACTGAAGCTTTCTTT
d_gene: TRBD1
v_gene: TRBV3-1
j_gene: TRBJ1-1
abundance: NA

CDR3aa: CASSTWDRSPDTQYF
CDR3nt: TGTGCCAGCAGCACATGGGACAGGAGTCCAGATACGCAGTATTTT
d_gene: TRBD1
v_gene: TRBV11-2
j_gene: TRBJ2-3
abundance: few

CDR3aa: CASSQDLLAGGIQETQYF
CDR3nt: TGCGCCAGCAGCCAAGATCTTTTAGCGGGGGGCATCCAAGAGACCCAGTACTTC
d_gene: TRBD2
v_gene: TRBV4-1
j_gene: TRBJ2-5
abundance: few

CDR3aa: CASSLDGAKNIQYF
CDR3nt: TGTGCCAGCAGTTTAGACGGGGCCAAAAACATTCAGTACTTC
d_gene: NA
v_gene: TRBV12-3/TRBV12-4
j_gene: TRBJ2-4
abundance: many